This T cell receptor (beta chain) was recorded in a study of T cell repertoires in cytomegalovirus infection. V was trimmed by 2 bases and J by 6 bases, leaving 22 bases between them. The CDR3 loop spans 17 amino acids. Germline CDR1 and CDR2: MDHEN and SYDVKM. TCRdb reprocessed the reads via MiXCR and lists one record per CDR3 protein. Seen here are approximately 590,000 distinct CDR3 sequences, 40% observed once, and the top ten hold 48%. A note on this clonotype: Its antigen is unidentified.

This chain uses TRBV28 with TRBJ1-1; D is possibly TRBD1 (6 bases). Here the sequenced sample was cultured PBMCs, taken from culture after CMV antigen stimulation. The sequence was obtained from a human donor in good health (CMV status not recorded). Some clones in this sample may be carry-over from other donors' samples. CDR3 nucleotide sequence: TGTGCCAGCAGTTTAGGGATAGGGGGGGCGTGGGGGGCTGAAGCTTTCTTT. Encoded protein: CASSLGIGGAWGAEAFF. The full variable domain, in which reference TRBV28 and TRBJ1-1 provide the parts outside the CDR3, is DVKVTQSSRYLVKRTGEKVFLECVQDMDHENMFWYRQDPGLGLRLIYFSYDVKMKEKGDIPEGYSVSREKKERFSLILESASTNQTSMYLCASSLGIGGAWGAEAFFGQGTRLTVV.